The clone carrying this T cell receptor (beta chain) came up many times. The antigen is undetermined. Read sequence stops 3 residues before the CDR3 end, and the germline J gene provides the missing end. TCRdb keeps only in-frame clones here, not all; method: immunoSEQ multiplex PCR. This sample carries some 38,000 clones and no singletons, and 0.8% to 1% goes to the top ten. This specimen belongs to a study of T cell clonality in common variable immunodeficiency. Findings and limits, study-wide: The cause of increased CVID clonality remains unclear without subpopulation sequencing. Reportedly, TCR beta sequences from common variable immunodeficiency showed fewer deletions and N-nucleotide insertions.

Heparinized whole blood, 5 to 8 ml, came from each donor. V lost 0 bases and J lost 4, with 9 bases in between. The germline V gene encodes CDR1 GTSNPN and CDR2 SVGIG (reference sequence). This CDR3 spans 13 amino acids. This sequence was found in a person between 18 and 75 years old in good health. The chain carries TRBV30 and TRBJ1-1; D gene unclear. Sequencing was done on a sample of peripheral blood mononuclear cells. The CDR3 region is CAWSVGGGTEAFF. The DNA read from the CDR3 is TGTGCCTGGAGTGTAGGAGGCGGCACTGAA. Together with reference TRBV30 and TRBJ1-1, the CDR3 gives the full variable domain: SQTIHQWPATLVQPVGSPLSLECTVEGTSNPNLYWYRQAAGRGLQLLFYSVGIGQISSEVPQNLSASRPQDRQFILSSKKLLLSDSGFYLCAWSVGGGTEAFFGQGTRLTVV.